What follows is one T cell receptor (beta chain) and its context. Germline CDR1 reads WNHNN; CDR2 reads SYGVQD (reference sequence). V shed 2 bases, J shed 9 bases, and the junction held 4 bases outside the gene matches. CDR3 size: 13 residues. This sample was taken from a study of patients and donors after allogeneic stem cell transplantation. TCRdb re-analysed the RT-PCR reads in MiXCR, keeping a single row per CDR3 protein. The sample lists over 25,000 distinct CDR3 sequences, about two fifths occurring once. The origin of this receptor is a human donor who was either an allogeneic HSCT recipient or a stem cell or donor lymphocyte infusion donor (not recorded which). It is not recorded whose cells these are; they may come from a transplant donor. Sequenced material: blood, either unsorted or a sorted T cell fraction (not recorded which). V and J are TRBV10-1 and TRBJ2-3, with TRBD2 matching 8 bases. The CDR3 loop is CASSEREGRTQYF. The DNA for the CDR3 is TGCGCCAGCAGTGAGCGGGAGGGGAGAACGCAGTATTTT.